This is a list of T cell receptor beta chains from one sample in a study of T cell changes during pregnancy in multiple sclerosis. TCRdb keeps only in-frame clones here, not all; method: immunoSEQ multiplex PCR. The profile shows about 77,000 clones, roughly 90% of them singletons. The source was peripheral blood, collected before pregnancy. The receptor set was obtained from a female donor with multiple sclerosis, enrolled in a pregnancy study. Both conserved end residues are part of each CDR3. The D gene is left open where the match is weak. Expanded clones get a size class; other rows say once, few or many, or leave the size out.

>TRBD1|few|TRBJ2-3|TRBV2
TGTGCCAGCAGGGACAGGGACGATACGCAGTATTTT
CASRDRDDTQYF
>NA|NA|TRBJ2-2|TRBV11-2
TGTGCCAGCAGCTTTCGGTGGACCGGGGAGCTGTTTTTT
CASSFRWTGELFF
>NA|NA|TRBJ2-7|TRBV11-2
TGTGCCAGCAGCTTAGGCCCAGGGGCAAGCTCCTACGAGCAGTACTTC
CASSLGPGASSYEQYF
>NA|NA|TRBJ1-6|TRBV7-8
TGTGCCAGCAGCACCAAGACAGTCTATAATTCACCCCTCCACTTT
CASSTKTVYNSPLHF
>NA|NA|TRBJ1-1|TRBV5-1
TGCGCCAGCAGCCCGGGGATGGGCACTGAAGCTTTCTTT
CASSPGMGTEAFF
>NA|NA|TRBJ2-1|TRBV4-2
TGTGCCAGCAGCCAAGATCCGGGCTCCTACAATGAGCAGTTCTTC
CASSQDPGSYNEQFF
>TRBD2|NA|TRBJ2-3|TRBV9
TGTGCCAGCAGCGTAGGAACTAGCGGGGGCGGCACAGATACGCAGTATTTT
CASSVGTSGGGTDTQYF
>TRBD1|NA|TRBJ1-6|TRBV30
TGTGCCTGGAGTGTTATAGGGGGAGACAGGGCCCACTTT
CAWSVIGGDRAHF
>TRBD2|NA|TRBJ2-5|TRBV27
TGTGCCAGCAGTTCTCCGGGACTAGCGGGGGAAAAGTACTTC
CASSSPGLAGEKYF
>NA|NA|TRBJ1-1|TRBV28
TGTGCCAGCAGTCCCCCTAGCGGGATTCTAATGAACACTGAAGCTTTCTTT
CASSPPSGILMNTEAFF
>NA|NA|TRBJ2-3|TRBV29-1
TGCAGCGCTTCAGGGGGGGATACGCAGTATTTT
CSASGGDTQYF
>TRBD1|NA|TRBJ1-2|TRBV5-6
TGTGCCAGCAGCTCAGAGAGACGGACAGGGTGGAGTGGCTACACCTTC
CASSSERRTGWSGYTF
>TRBD2|NA|TRBJ2-3|TRBV7-3
TGTGCCAGCAGCTTAACAGCGACTAGCGGGGGGGCAGAGGATACGCAGTATTTT
CASSLTATSGGAEDTQYF
>TRBD1|NA|TRBJ2-3|TRBV5-1
TGCGCCAGCAGCATCCAGGGGGCCACAGATACGCAGTATTTT
CASSIQGATDTQYF
>NA|NA|TRBJ1-4|TRBV2
TGTGCCAGCTCATCGGGGGGGGAAGCGGCTAATGAAAAACTGTTTTTT
CASSSGGEAANEKLFF
>NA|NA|TRBJ1-1|TRBV28
TGTGCCAGCAGTTTTCCGCGGGGAGCTTTCTTT
CASSFPRGAFF
>TRBD1|NA|TRBJ1-2|TRBV5-4
TGTGCCAGCAGCAACCCGACAGGGGAGTATGGCTACACCTTC
CASSNPTGEYGYTF
>NA|NA|TRBJ2-7|TRBV7-8
TGTGCCAGCAGCTCCGCCCCGCGGGACAGCTACGAGCAGTACTTC
CASSSAPRDSYEQYF
>TRBD1|NA|TRBJ1-5|TRBV15
TGTGCCACCAGCAGAGGAGGGGTGGGACAGGGACAGTGGGAGGTGGAGCCCCAGCATTTT
CATSRGGVGQGQWEVEPQHF
>TRBD1|NA|TRBJ2-5|TRBV6-5
TGTGCCAGCAGTTTCTACAGGGGGACCGAAGAGACCCAGTACTTC
CASSFYRGTEETQYF
>TRBD1|NA|TRBJ1-2|TRBV7-2
TGTGCCAGCAGCTTCTCACAGGGGAACTATGGCTACACCTTC
CASSFSQGNYGYTF
>TRBD1|once|TRBJ2-2|TRBV19
TGTGCCAGTAAATTGGGCAGGGGGCGATCTGGCACCGGGGAGCTGTTTTTT
CASKLGRGRSGTGELFF
>TRBD1|NA|TRBJ1-1|TRBV5-1
TGCGCCAGCAGCCAAGCCGGGACAGGGATGAACACTGAAGCTTTCTTT
CASSQAGTGMNTEAFF
>NA|once|TRBJ2-3|TRBV29-1
TGCAGCGTTGCCCAGAAAGGGGCAGATACGCAGTATTTT
CSVAQKGADTQYF
>NA|NA|TRBJ1-1|TRBV9
TGTGCCAGCAGCGTAAGACCGGGTCTGAACACTGAAGCTTTCTTT
CASSVRPGLNTEAFF
>TRBD1|once|TRBJ2-5|TRBV5-1
TGCGCCAGCAGCTTCAAGGGACAGGACCCGACCCAGTACTTC
CASSFKGQDPTQYF
>TRBD1|NA|TRBJ1-2|TRBV4-1
TGCGCCAGCAGCCCCACGACGGGACAGCGCTTCTATGGCTACACCTTC
CASSPTTGQRFYGYTF
>NA|NA|TRBJ2-1|TRBV19
TGTGCCAGTAGTATATCCGGGGGGCTCTCCTACAATGAGCAGTTCTTC
CASSISGGLSYNEQFF
>NA|NA|TRBJ1-3|TRBV7-2
TGTGCCAGCAGCTTAGTGGGGGGAGGGCGCTCTGGAAACACCATATATTTT
CASSLVGGGRSGNTIYF
>TRBD2|NA|TRBJ2-3|TRBV7-8
TGTGCCAGCAGCAAGGGACTACCAGATACGCAGTATTTT
CASSKGLPDTQYF
>NA|NA|TRBJ2-7|TRBV9
TGTGCCAGCGGGTGGGTCAGGAACGAGCAGTACTTC
CASGWVRNEQYF
>NA|NA|TRBJ1-2|TRBV27
TGTGCCAGCAGCCCCTTAGGCAGGACTTATAACTATGGCTACACCTTC
CASSPLGRTYNYGYTF
>NA|NA|TRBJ1-6|TRBV27
TGTGCCAGCAGTCACAGGGATTCACCCCTCCACTTT
CASSHRDSPLHF
>TRBD2|NA|TRBJ2-5|TRBV11-2
TGTGCCAGCAGCTCCCTGGGGGGGACGAATAGGGAGACCCAGTACTTC
CASSSLGGTNRETQYF
>TRBD1|NA|TRBJ2-7|TRBV19
TGTGCCAGTAGTATAGCGGCAGGGGGCGCATCAGGGCAGTACTTC
CASSIAAGGASGQYF
>NA|NA|TRBJ1-1|TRBV28
TGTGCCAGCACCTTCTCCGAGGAGAAAGCTTTCTTT
CASTFSEEKAFF
>NA|NA|TRBJ1-4|TRBV4-1
TGCGCCAGCAGCCAAGGGGCCCTGATGGCAGGGAACGAAAAACTGTTTTTT
CASSQGALMAGNEKLFF
>TRBD1|NA|TRBJ2-2|TRBV7-2
TGTGCCAGCAGCTTAAGGGGACAGGGGAACACCGGGGAGCTGTTTTTT
CASSLRGQGNTGELFF
>NA|NA|TRBJ1-2|TRBV6-5
TGTGCCAGCAGTTGGGGAGGTATCGGCTACACCTTC
CASSWGGIGYTF
>TRBD1|once|TRBJ1-2|TRBV7-9
TGTGCCAGCAGCCCTGGATCAACAGGGGGCTATGGCTACACCTTC
CASSPGSTGGYGYTF
>NA|NA|TRBJ2-6|TRBV5-1
TGCGCCAGCAGCTTGTGGAGGGGCCCCTTCTCTGGGGCCAACGTCCTGACTTTC
CASSLWRGPFSGANVLTF
>NA|NA|TRBJ1-2|TRBV4-1
TGCGCCAGCAGCGGGAGTAACTATGGCTACACCTTC
CASSGSNYGYTF
>NA|NA|TRBJ2-5|TRBV5-4
TGTGCCAGCAGCTTCTTCCCGAGGGAGACCCAGTACTTC
CASSFFPRETQYF
>TRBD1|NA|TRBJ2-7|TRBV6-1
TGTGCCAGCAGGGGGGGACAGGGGACCTCCTACGAGCAGTACTTC
CASRGGQGTSYEQYF
>NA|NA|TRBJ1-1|TRBV7-8
TGTGCCAGCAGCTTAGCGTACGGGACTGAAGCTTTCTTT
CASSLAYGTEAFF
>TRBD1|NA|TRBJ1-5|TRBV28
TGTGCCAGCAGTTCGACAGGGTCAGGACAGCCCCAGCATTTT
CASSSTGSGQPQHF
>TRBD2|NA|TRBJ2-7|TRBV6-1
TGTGCCAGCAGTGAAGTTAGGGCGGGGGGGCACTACGAGCAGTACTTC
CASSEVRAGGHYEQYF
>NA|NA|TRBJ2-4|TRBV18
TGTGCCAGCTCACCACTAGGGGGTACCAAAAACATTCAGTACTTC
CASSPLGGTKNIQYF
>TRBD1|NA|TRBJ2-1|TRBV27
TGTGCCAGCAGACCGGACAGGGCATCCTACAATGAGCAGTTCTTC
CASRPDRASYNEQFF
>NA|NA|TRBJ1-4|TRBV11-2
TGTGCCAGCAGCCTGCGGGGGAACTATGAAAAACTGTTTTTT
CASSLRGNYEKLFF
>NA|NA|TRBJ2-7|TRBV5-1
TGCGCCAGCAGCCACGGGACAAAAGGCTACGAGCAGTACTTC
CASSHGTKGYEQYF
>NA|NA|TRBJ1-5|TRBV15
TGTGCCACCAGCAGAGATCGGGGTCAGCCCCAGCATTTT
CATSRDRGQPQHF
>NA|NA|TRBJ1-5|TRBV15
TGTGCCACCAGCAGAGATCGGGGGAAATATCAGCCCCAGCATTTT
CATSRDRGKYQPQHF
>NA|NA|TRBJ2-4|TRBV2
TGTGCCAGCGGGACAACAGGCCTACTAGCCAAAAACATTCAGTACTTC
CASGTTGLLAKNIQYF
>NA|NA|TRBJ2-6|TRBV30
TGTGCCTGGAGTGGTCAGGTCTCTGGGGCCAACGTCCTGACTTTC
CAWSGQVSGANVLTF
>TRBD2|NA|TRBJ2-7|TRBV5-6
TGTGCCAGCAGCCCGGGACTAGCGGGGGGACGGGAGCAGTACTTC
CASSPGLAGGREQYF
>NA|NA|TRBJ1-6|TRBV19
TGTGCAACTCGGAGCGAGGCCAGTAATTCACCCCTCCACTTT
CATRSEASNSPLHF
>NA|NA|TRBJ2-1|TRBV29-1
TGCAGCGCCGCGAGTGGAGGGCGGAGTGAGCAGTTCTTC
CSAASGGRSEQFF
>NA|NA|TRBJ2-7|TRBV7-2
TGTGCCAGCAGCACCGTCGCCGGCGAGCAGTACTTC
CASSTVAGEQYF